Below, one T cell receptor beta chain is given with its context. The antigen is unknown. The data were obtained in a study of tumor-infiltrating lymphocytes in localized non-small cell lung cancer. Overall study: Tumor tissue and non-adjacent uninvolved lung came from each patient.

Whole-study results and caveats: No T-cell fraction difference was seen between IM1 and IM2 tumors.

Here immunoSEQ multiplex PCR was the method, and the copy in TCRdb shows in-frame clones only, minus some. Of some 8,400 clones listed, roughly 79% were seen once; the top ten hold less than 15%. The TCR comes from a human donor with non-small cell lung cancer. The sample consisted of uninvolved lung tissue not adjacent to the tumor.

The CDR3 region is CASRRTGAQETQYF. CDR3 in DNA: TGTGCCAGTAGGAGGACAGGGGCTCAAGAGACCCAGTACTTC. V gene TRBV19 combines with J gene TRBJ2-5; the match to TRBD1 covers 9 bases. CDR3 length equals 14 residues. Germline trimming cut 6 bases from V and 2 bases from J; bases unmatched to any gene: 4. The germline gives CDR1 LNHDA, CDR2 SQIVND (reference sequence).